The rows below give T cell receptor beta chains drawn from one sample of a study of cytomegalovirus exposure and HLA in healthy donors. Assay used: immunoSEQ multiplex PCR; TCRdb lists only in-frame clones, some missing. This table has about 150,000 clones, around 70% appearing once. The sample taken for sequencing was PBMCs. The receptors stem from a woman between 55 and 75 years old in good health and CMV-seropositive. Both conserved end residues are part of each CDR3. A D gene is named only where the DNA matches it firmly. Size tells how often a clone was seen (once, few, many) or the class of an expanded clone, and some rows leave it out.

V gene	D gene	J gene	clone size	CDR3 DNA	CDR3 protein
TRBV6-5	.	TRBJ2-1	.	TGTGCCAGCAGTACACGGAGGACGCTTAATAATGAGCAGTTCTTC	CASSTRRTLNNEQFF
TRBV25-1	.	TRBJ1-1	once	TGTGCCAGCAGCAGAGCGTCGGACACTGAAGCTTTCTTT	CASSRASDTEAFF
TRBV30	TRBD2	TRBJ2-5	few	TGTGCCTGGAGTGTACGAGTAGCGGGAGGAGAGACCCAGTACTTC	CAWSVRVAGGETQYF
TRBV5-1	.	TRBJ1-1	.	TGCGCCAGCAGCTCAGGGGAGGGGACTGAAGCTTTCTTT	CASSSGEGTEAFF
TRBV10-3	.	TRBJ1-1	.	TGTGCCATCCGACAGCTTACTGAAGCTTTCTTT	CAIRQLTEAFF
TRBV13	TRBD2	TRBJ2-3	.	TGTGCCAGCAGCTTACGACTAGCGGGTCCAGATACGCAGTATTTT	CASSLRLAGPDTQYF
TRBV7-9	.	TRBJ2-5	.	TGTGCCAGCAGCTTACGGGGGGCGGTTGAGACCCAGTACTTC	CASSLRGAVETQYF
TRBV5-5	.	TRBJ1-5	.	TGTGCCAGCAGCTTGCAGGGCCTAGGTAGCAATCAGCCCCAGCATTTT	CASSLQGLGSNQPQHF
TRBV6-1	TRBD1	TRBJ1-4	.	TGTGCCAGCAGCGCGGGACAGGCTAATGAAAAACTGTTTTTT	CASSAGQANEKLFF
TRBV2	.	TRBJ1-1	.	TGTGCCAGCAGTGAAGGTATAGGGGGAACCACTGAAGCTTTCTTT	CASSEGIGGTTEAFF
TRBV7-2	TRBD2	TRBJ2-1	few	TGTGCCAGCACCAACCTACTAGCGGCCTACAATGAGCAGTTCTTC	CASTNLLAAYNEQFF
TRBV29-1	.	TRBJ1-1	.	TGCAGCGTTGTGAGACAGATGAACACTGAAGCTTTCTTT	CSVVRQMNTEAFF
TRBV19	.	TRBJ2-5	.	TGTGCCAGTAGCACGACCGGTCCGGGTATCGAGACCCAGTACTTC	CASSTTGPGIETQYF
TRBV10-1	.	TRBJ2-1	.	TGCGCCAGCAGTGGACAGGTCTCCTACAATGAGCAGTTCTTC	CASSGQVSYNEQFF
TRBV11-3	.	TRBJ1-1	.	TGTGCCAGCAGACCCGGCACTGAAGCTTTCTTT	CASRPGTEAFF
TRBV25-1	.	TRBJ2-6	once	TGTGCCAGCAGTGAAGGGGCAGGGGCCAACGTCCTGACTTTC	CASSEGAGANVLTF
TRBV5-1	.	TRBJ2-3	.	TGCGCCAGCAGCTTGGAACAGGGTGAGGCAGATACGCAGTATTTT	CASSLEQGEADTQYF
TRBV5-4	.	TRBJ2-7	.	TGTGCCAGCAGCTTGGCGGCCCGGGGATCTGTCCACGAGCAGTACTTC	CASSLAARGSVHEQYF
TRBV15	TRBD2	TRBJ2-2	.	TGTGCCACCAGAGTAGCGGGAGGGTTTACCACCGGGGAGCTGTTTTTT	CATRVAGGFTTGELFF
TRBV7-7	.	TRBJ2-7	.	TGTGCCAGCAGCCCGACCCTTGGGGAGACCCTATTCTTC	CASSPTLGETLFF
TRBV4-1	.	TRBJ1-5	.	TGCGCCAGCAGCCAAGGCGTGGGGGCACAGCCCCAGCATTTT	CASSQGVGAQPQHF
TRBV28	TRBD1	TRBJ1-5	.	TGTGCCAGCAGTTACAGGGGGAATCAGCCCCAGCATTTT	CASSYRGNQPQHF
TRBV29-1	TRBD1	TRBJ1-1	once	TGCAGCGTTGAAGGACAGGGGAGTAGGGCTTTCTTT	CSVEGQGSRAFF
TRBV6-1	.	TRBJ2-3	.	TGTGCCAGCGACCAGCGGGATACGCAGTATTTT	CASDQRDTQYF
TRBV29-1	.	TRBJ1-4	few	TGCAGCGTTGAGGTTTTCGGTGCCTCTAATGAAAAACTGTTTTTT	CSVEVFGASNEKLFF
TRBV7-6	TRBD2	TRBJ2-5	.	TGTGCCAGCAGCCTCGGACTAGCCGAGGGAGAGACCCAGTACTTC	CASSLGLAEGETQYF
TRBV7-6	TRBD2	TRBJ2-3	once	TGTGCCAGCAGCTTAACCTCGCGAAAAGGGGAGGGAGATACGCAGTATTTT	CASSLTSRKGEGDTQYF
TRBV28	.	TRBJ1-3	.	TGTGCCAGCAGTTTATATAGTCTTGGAAACACCATATATTTT	CASSLYSLGNTIYF
TRBV28	.	TRBJ1-2	.	TGTGCCAGCAGTAATCGGGAGGGCTACACCTTC	CASSNREGYTF
TRBV7-2	TRBD2	TRBJ2-7	few	TGTGCCAGCAGCCCAATAGCGGGGGGAGCCTACGAGCAGTACTTC	CASSPIAGGAYEQYF
TRBV5-4	TRBD2	TRBJ2-2	.	TGTGCCAGCAGCTTGTGGCTAGCGGGGACCGGGGAGCTGTTTTTT	CASSLWLAGTGELFF
TRBV6-5	.	TRBJ1-3	.	TGTGCCAGCAGTTATGTGGGGCAAACTGGAAACACCATATATTTT	CASSYVGQTGNTIYF
TRBV5-6	.	TRBJ1-5	few	TGTGCCAGCAGCCTGAGAAGTCGTAGCAATCAGCCCCAGCATTTT	CASSLRSRSNQPQHF
TRBV7-2	.	TRBJ2-7	.	TGTGCCAGCAGCTTAGAAGCTAGCTTGGCCGACGGGCAGTACTTC	CASSLEASLADGQYF
TRBV28	.	TRBJ2-1	.	TGTGCCAGCAGTTTGACCTGGGGGGCGGGAGTGATTGGGAATGAGCAGTTCTTC	CASSLTWGAGVIGNEQFF
TRBV7-3	TRBD2	TRBJ2-3	.	TGTGCCAGCAGCTTAGCCGCGGGAGGTGGCACAGATACGCAGTATTTT	CASSLAAGGGTDTQYF
TRBV30	.	TRBJ1-4	.	TGTGCCTGGAGTGACAGACCATCCAATGAAAAACTGTTTTTT	CAWSDRPSNEKLFF
TRBV4-2	.	TRBJ2-7	.	TGTGCCAGCAGCCAAGATCCGGGAGCCGAGCAGTACTTC	CASSQDPGAEQYF
TRBV19	TRBD2	TRBJ2-5	.	TGTGCCAGTAGTCCATCTCGACTAGCGGGAGGGGGGGAGACCCAGTACTTC	CASSPSRLAGGGETQYF
TRBV19	.	TRBJ2-5	.	TGTGCCAGTAGTGAAAGACAGGTGGGCCAAGAGACCCAGTACTTC	CASSERQVGQETQYF
TRBV5-4	TRBD1	TRBJ2-5	once	TGTGCCAGCAGCCGGGACAGTAAAGAGACCCAGTACTTC	CASSRDSKETQYF
TRBV5-1	.	TRBJ1-1	few	TGCGCCAGCAGACCTGAAGGGACAACCGAACGCACTGAAGCTTTCTTT	CASRPEGTTERTEAFF
TRBV18	TRBD1	TRBJ2-7	.	TGTGCCAGCACGCCACCGGGGACAGGGGTGATATACGAGCAGTACTTC	CASTPPGTGVIYEQYF
TRBV28	.	TRBJ1-4	few	TGTGCCAGCAGTCTGGGGGGTAGCACTAATGAAAAACTGTTTTTT	CASSLGGSTNEKLFF
TRBV19	.	TRBJ2-1	.	TGTGCCAGTAGTATGGAGTCTATACCTTCCTACAATGAGCAGTTCTTC	CASSMESIPSYNEQFF
TRBV6-1	.	TRBJ1-5	once	TGTGCCAGCAGCTGGGGTGAAGGGGCTTGGCAGCCCCAGCATTTT	CASSWGEGAWQPQHF
TRBV5-6	.	TRBJ2-7	.	TGTGCCAGCAGTCAGGCCAGGGGTTTTTACGAGCAGTACTTC	CASSQARGFYEQYF
TRBV7-2	.	TRBJ2-7	.	TGTGCCAGCAGCTTGACACCGTCCTACGAGCAGTACTTC	CASSLTPSYEQYF
TRBV19	TRBD2	TRBJ2-7	.	TGTGCCAGCCAGACTACTAGCGGGAATTACGAGCAGTACTTC	CASQTTSGNYEQYF
TRBV29-1	TRBD1	TRBJ2-7	few	TGCAGCTTCGGGACAGCCTCCTACGAGCAGTACTTC	CSFGTASYEQYF
TRBV7-9	.	TRBJ1-1	.	TGTGCCAGCAGCTCCGTTTCCGGGACTGAAGCTTTCTTT	CASSSVSGTEAFF
TRBV11-2	.	TRBJ1-1	.	TGTGCCAGCAGCTTCCAATGGAACACTGAAGCTTTCTTT	CASSFQWNTEAFF
TRBV28	TRBD2	TRBJ2-7	.	TGTGCCAGCATCTTTCGAGGACTAGCGGGAGGGTCGAGAAACGAGCAGTACTTC	CASIFRGLAGGSRNEQYF
TRBV15	.	TRBJ1-2	.	TGTGCCACCAGCAGAGGCAAAGGGGATGGCTACACCTTC	CATSRGKGDGYTF
TRBV2	.	TRBJ1-3	.	TGTGCCACCCGGCAGGGCGCTGGAAACACCATATATTTT	CATRQGAGNTIYF
TRBV6-5	.	TRBJ1-4	many	TGTGCCAGCAAGAGGGCAACTAATGAAAAACTGTTTTTT	CASKRATNEKLFF
TRBV9	TRBD1	TRBJ1-1	.	TGTGCCAGCAGCGTAGGGCTCCTGGGACAGGGCTACACTGAAGCTTTCTTT	CASSVGLLGQGYTEAFF